These 12 T cell receptor beta chains originate from one sample sequenced in a study of cytomegalovirus exposure and HLA in healthy donors. PCR involved 60 Vbeta and 13 Jbeta primers. Assay used: immunoSEQ multiplex PCR; TCRdb lists only in-frame clones, some missing. The data show about 180,000 clones, around 82% seen once. Source material: PBMCs. The receptor source for this set is a man in his forties or fifties in good health and CMV-seronegative.

The chain uses TRBV6-6 and TRBJ2-7; D unresolved. The CDR3 has 11 residues. V lost 6 bases and J lost 5, with 8 bases in between. Germline V CDR1 and CDR2: MNHNY, SVGAGI (reference sequence). CDR3: CASRLQHEQYF. In nucleotides, the CDR3 is TGTGCCAGCAGATTACAGCACGAGCAGTACTTC.

The CDR3 DNA is TGTGCCAGCAGCAGATACAGGGGTAAGAACCAAGAGACCCAGTACTTC. Its translation: CASSRYRGKNQETQYF. This chain uses TRBV5-8 with TRBJ2-5; 7 bases align to TRBD1. V lost 4 bases to trimming and J lost 0 bases; unmatched junction nucleotides: 9. Per the germline V gene, CDR1 is SGHTS and CDR2 is YDEGEE. This CDR3 spans 16 amino acids. Full variable domain (missing parts from reference TRBV5-8 and TRBJ2-5): EAGVTQSPTHLIKTRGQQATLRCSPISGHTSVYWYQQALGLGLQFLLWYDEGEERNRGNFPPRFSGRQFPNYSSELNVNALELEDSALYLCASSRYRGKNQETQYFGPGTRLLVL.

The V and J genes are TRBV5-1 and TRBJ2-2; D unresolved. This CDR3 comprises 15 residues. The V end lost 4 bases, the J end lost 0 bases, and 10 bases lay between the germline ends. Germline V CDR1 and CDR2: SGHRS, YFSETQ. CDR3 sequence: CASSPPVANTGELFF. The CDR3 coding sequence is TGCGCCAGCAGCCCCCCGGTTGCGAACACCGGGGAGCTGTTTTTT.

This chain joins TRBV10-3 and TRBJ2-2, with TRBD1 identical over 11 bases. Germline V lookup: CDR1 ENHRY, CDR2 SYGVKD. The CDR3 loop spans 15 amino acids. V dropped 6 bases and J dropped 5; count of bases not matched to a gene: 5. CDR3 region: CAISIGTGGTGELFF. Here the CDR3 DNA reads TGTGCCATCAGCATTGGGACAGGGGGGACCGGGGAGCTGTTTTTT.

This clone came up a few times. J is TRBJ2-3 and V is TRBV5-6; the D gene is possibly TRBD1 (5 bases). With 0 bases removed from V and 2 bases from J, the gap between germline ends came to 7 bases. The CDR3 sequence is 14 residues long. Looked up from germline, CDR1 is SGHDT and CDR2 is YYEEEE. The chain's CDR3 is CASSLEQDTDTQYF. In nucleotides, the CDR3 is TGTGCCAGCAGCTTGGAACAGGACACAGATACGCAGTATTTT.

The chain is built from TRBV27 and TRBJ1-1; D is possibly TRBD1 (5 bases). V lost 10 bases and J 8 bases, leaving 17 bases between the germline ends. In germline, CDR1 is MNHEY, CDR2 SMNVEV (reference sequence). The length of the CDR3 is 12 residues. CDR3 DNA sequence: TGTGCCACCCAGGAGCGGGGCCGCGAAGCTTTCTTT. Its protein is CATQERGREAFF.

The V call is TRBV18, the J call TRBJ2-1; tentatively, D is TRBD2 (5 bases). CDR3 size: 14 residues. Germline V gene data show CDR1 as KGHSH and CDR2 as LQKENI. Trimming took 6 bases from V and 7 from J, leaving 16 bases between them. In DNA form, the CDR3 reads TGTGCCAGCTCCCCTAAGGCGGGTTTGAATGAGCAGTTCTTC. It encodes CASSPKAGLNEQFF. The complete variable domain, with remaining parts taken from reference TRBV18 and TRBJ2-1, reads NAGVMQNPRHLVRRRGQEARLRCSPMKGHSHVYWYRQLPEEGLKFMVYLQKENIIDESGMPKERFSAEFPKEGPSILRIQQVVRGDSAAYFCASSPKAGLNEQFFGPGTRLTVL.

V and J are TRBV9 and TRBJ1-3, with D perhaps TRBD1 (5 bases). This CDR3 has 17 amino acids. V was clipped by 0 bases and J by 4 bases, with 17 bases between them. The germline CDR1 and CDR2 sequences are SGDLS and YYNGEE. The CDR3 nucleotides read TGTGCCAGCAGCGTAGAATGGCAGGGCCTAGGAGGAAACACCATATATTTT. This gives the protein CASSVEWQGLGGNTIYF.

The DNA for the CDR3 is TGTGCCAGCAGCTTGGGGTTGGGGCTAGGGGGCACAGATACGCAGTATTTT. Residues: CASSLGLGLGGTDTQYF. The chain uses TRBV5-6 and TRBJ2-3; weak D call: TRBD1 (5 bases). This CDR3 contains 17 residues. Trimming pared 0 bases from V and 1 base from J, leaving 15 bases between. Germline CDR1 SGHDT, CDR2 YYEEEE.

The chain is built from TRBV5-1 and TRBJ2-6, with a weak D call TRBD1 (6 bases). The CDR3 consists of 15 residues. The germline CDR1 and CDR2 sequences are SGHRS and YFSETQ. Trimming cost V 1 base and J 2 bases, with 7 bases left between them. The CDR3 DNA reads TGCGCCAGCAGCTTGACAGGGACTGGGGCCAACGTCCTGACTTTC. Translating it yields CASSLTGTGANVLTF.

The V gene is TRBV5-1, the J gene TRBJ1-1; 10 bases agree with TRBD1. The J segment lost 8 bases and the V segment lost 4 bases, leaving 8 bases of the junction unmatched. Germline lookup yields CDR1 SGHRS and CDR2 YFSETQ. This CDR3 region has 14 residues. CDR3 in DNA: TGCGCCAGCAGCGGTCCGGGACAGGGGACCGAAGCTTTCTTT. This encodes CASSGPGQGTEAFF.

The V gene is TRBV30, the J gene TRBJ2-4; 9 bases align to TRBD2. Germline loops: CDR1 GTSNPN, CDR2 SVGIG (reference sequence). This CDR3 has 15 amino acids. Germline trimming cut 3 bases from V and 1 base from J; bases unmatched to any gene: 4. CDR3 nucleotide sequence: TGTGCCTGGAGGTTAGCGGGAGTGGCCAAAAACATTCAGTACTTC. Its translation is CAWRLAGVAKNIQYF.